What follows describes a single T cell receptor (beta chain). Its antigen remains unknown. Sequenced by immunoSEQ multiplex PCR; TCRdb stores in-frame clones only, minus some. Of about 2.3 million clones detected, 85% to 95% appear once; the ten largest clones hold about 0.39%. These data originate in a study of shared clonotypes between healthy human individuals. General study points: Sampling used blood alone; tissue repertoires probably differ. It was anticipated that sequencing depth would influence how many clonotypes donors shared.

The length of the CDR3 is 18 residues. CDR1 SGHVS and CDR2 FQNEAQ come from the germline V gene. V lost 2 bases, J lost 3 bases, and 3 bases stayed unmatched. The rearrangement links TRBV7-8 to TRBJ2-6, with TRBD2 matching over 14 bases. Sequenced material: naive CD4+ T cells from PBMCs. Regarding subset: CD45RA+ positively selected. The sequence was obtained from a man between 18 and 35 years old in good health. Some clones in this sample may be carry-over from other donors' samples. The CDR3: CASSLRTSGRSGANVLTF. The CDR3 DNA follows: TGTGCCAGCAGCTTAAGGACTAGCGGGAGGAGTGGGGCCAACGTCCTGACTTTC.